This T cell receptor beta chain stems from a study of CD8 T cell repertoires and HIV-1 epitope variants. About the research overall: Control wells had CMV/EBV/flu peptides, negative Ebola AY9, or no peptide. An uncultured baseline aliquot held 1M T cells. Findings of the study overall: The TAALDMSHF plasma variant had no responses, unlike KF9 (about 5 clonotypes) and HW9 (one).

In the case of this clone: Antigen specificity is unknown.

This table comes from immunoSEQ multiplex PCR, and its TCRdb copy is limited to in-frame clones, with some not included. The table lists around 4,000 clones, around 57% of them singletons, with 40% to 55% in the top ten. Germline CDR1 MNHEY, CDR2 SVGAGI. Trimming removed 0 bases from V and 2 bases from J; junction bases left unmatched: 7. The CDR3 length is 16 residues. This sequence joins TRBV6-5 and TRBJ2-7; 7 bases map to TRBD1. This receptor was identified in a male donor with HIV. Sequencing was performed on cultured CD8+ T cells derived from PBMCs. This chain's CDR3 is CASSYSGTGAAYEQYF. CDR3 nucleotide sequence: TGTGCCAGCAGTTACTCGGGTACAGGGGCCGCCTACGAGCAGTACTTC.